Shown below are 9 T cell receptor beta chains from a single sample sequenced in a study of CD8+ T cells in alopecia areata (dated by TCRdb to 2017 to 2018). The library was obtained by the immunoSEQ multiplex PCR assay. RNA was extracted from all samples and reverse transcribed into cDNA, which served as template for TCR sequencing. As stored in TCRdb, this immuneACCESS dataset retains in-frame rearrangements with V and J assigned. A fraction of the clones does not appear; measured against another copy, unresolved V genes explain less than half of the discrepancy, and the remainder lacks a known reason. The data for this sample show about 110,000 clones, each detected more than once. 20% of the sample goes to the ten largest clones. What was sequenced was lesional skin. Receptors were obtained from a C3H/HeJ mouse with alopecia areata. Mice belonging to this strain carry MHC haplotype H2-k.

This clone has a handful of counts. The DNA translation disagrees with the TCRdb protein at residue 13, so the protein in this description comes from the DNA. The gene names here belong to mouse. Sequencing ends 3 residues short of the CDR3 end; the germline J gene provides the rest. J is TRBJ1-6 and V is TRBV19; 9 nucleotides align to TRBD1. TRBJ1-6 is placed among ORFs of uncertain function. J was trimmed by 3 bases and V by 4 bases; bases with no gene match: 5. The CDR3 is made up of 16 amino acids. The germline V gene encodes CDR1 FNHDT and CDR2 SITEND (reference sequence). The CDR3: CASSPDRGFYNSPLYF. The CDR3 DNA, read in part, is TGTGCCAGCAGTCCAGACAGGGGGTTCTATAATTCGCCC.

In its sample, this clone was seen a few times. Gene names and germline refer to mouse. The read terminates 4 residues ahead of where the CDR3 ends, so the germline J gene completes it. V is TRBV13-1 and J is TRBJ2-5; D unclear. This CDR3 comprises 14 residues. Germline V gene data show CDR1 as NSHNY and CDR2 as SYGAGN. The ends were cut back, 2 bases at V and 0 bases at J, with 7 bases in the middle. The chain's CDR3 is CASSEPGNQDTQYF. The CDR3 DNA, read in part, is TGTGCCAGCAGTGAGCCTGGTAACCAAGAC.

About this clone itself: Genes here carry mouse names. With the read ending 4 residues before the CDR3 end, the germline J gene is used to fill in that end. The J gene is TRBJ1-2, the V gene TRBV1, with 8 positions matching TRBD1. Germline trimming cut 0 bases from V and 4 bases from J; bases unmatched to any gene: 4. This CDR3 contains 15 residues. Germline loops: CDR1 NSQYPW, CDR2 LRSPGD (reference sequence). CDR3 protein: CTCSAEDRVGSDYTF. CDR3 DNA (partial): TGCACCTGCAGTGCAGAGGACAGGGTGGGCTCC.

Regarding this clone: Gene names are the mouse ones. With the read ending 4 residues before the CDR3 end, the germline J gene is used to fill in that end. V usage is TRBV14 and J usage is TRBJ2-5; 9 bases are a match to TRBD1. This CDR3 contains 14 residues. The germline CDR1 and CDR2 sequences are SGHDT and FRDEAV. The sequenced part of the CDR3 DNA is TGTGCCAGCAGTCCCCCGGACAGGGGAGAC. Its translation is CASSPPDRGD. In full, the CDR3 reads CASSPPDRGDTQYF.

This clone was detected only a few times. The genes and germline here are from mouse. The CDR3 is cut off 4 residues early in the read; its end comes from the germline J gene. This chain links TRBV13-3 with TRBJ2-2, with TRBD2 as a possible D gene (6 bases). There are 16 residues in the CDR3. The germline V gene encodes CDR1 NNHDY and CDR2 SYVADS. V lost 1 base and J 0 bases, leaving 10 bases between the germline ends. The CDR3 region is CASSDSGASNTGQLYF. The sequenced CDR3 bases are TGTGCCAGCAGTGATTCTGGGGCGTCAAACACCGGG. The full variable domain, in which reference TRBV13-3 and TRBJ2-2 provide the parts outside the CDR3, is EAAVTQSPRSKVAVTGGKVTLSCHQTNNHDYMYWYRQDTGHGLRLIHYSYVADSTEKGDIPDGYKASRPSQENFSLILELASLSQTAVYFCASSDSGASNTGQLYFGEGSKLTVL.

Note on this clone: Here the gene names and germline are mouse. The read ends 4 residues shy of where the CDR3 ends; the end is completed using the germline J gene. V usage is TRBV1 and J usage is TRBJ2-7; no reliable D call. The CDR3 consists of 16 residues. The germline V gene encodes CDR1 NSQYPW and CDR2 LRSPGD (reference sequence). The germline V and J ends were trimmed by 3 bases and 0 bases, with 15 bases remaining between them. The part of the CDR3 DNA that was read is TGCACCTGCAGTGCTAGTTTTAAGGGTAGCTCCTAT. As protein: CTCSASFKGSSY. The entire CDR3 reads CTCSASFKGSSYEQYF.

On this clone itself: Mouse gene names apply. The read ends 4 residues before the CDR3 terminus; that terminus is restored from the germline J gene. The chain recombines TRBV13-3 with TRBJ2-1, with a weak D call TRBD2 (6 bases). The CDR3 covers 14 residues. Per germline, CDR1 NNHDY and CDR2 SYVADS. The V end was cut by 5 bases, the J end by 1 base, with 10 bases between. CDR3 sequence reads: CASSKGLNYAEQFF. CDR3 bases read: TGTGCCAGCAGCAAAGGACTGAACTATGCT.

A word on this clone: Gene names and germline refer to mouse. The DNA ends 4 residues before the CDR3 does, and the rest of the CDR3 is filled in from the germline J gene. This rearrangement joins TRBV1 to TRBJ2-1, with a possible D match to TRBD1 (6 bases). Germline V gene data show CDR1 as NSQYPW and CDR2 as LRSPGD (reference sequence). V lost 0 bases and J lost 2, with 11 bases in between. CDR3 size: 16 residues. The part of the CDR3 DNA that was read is TGCACCTGCAGTGCAGATCCCGGGACATACTATGCT. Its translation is CTCSADPGTYYA. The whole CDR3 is CTCSADPGTYYAEQFF.

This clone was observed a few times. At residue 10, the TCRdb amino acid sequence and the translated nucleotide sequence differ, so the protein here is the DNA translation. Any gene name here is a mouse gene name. Incomplete CDR3 DNA: TGTGCCAGCAGTTTCAACAGAAATTCGCCC. Translating gives CASSFNRNSP. The whole CDR3 sequence reads CASSFNRNSPLYF. The J gene is TRBJ1-6, the V gene TRBV14; unclear D gene. The sequenced fragment ends 3 residues before the CDR3 boundary, so the rest is inferred from the germline J gene. TRBJ1-6 is marked as an open reading frame, function uncertain. The length of the CDR3 is 13 residues. V was trimmed by 1 base and J by 7 bases, leaving 6 bases between them. Germline V gene sequence: CDR1 SGHDT, CDR2 FRDEAV.